This T cell receptor (beta chain) originates from a study of beta chain features in type 1 diabetes. Study in general: Patients looked much like healthy donors when it came to age, gender and cell yields.

The study reverse transcribed the entire isolated RNA, so it sequenced expressed TCRB transcripts. Data came from immunoSEQ multiplex PCR; TCRdb stores just in-frame clones and leaves some out. The table lists roughly 730,000 clones, 13% of them singletons, with around 0.022% in the top ten. Deletions cut 3 bases from V and 7 bases from J, with 18 bases between. Germline values: CDR1 MDHEN, CDR2 SYDVKM. The CDR3 has 16 residues. General observations from the study: PCR may have favored shorter templates equally in patients and controls. Across all four CD4+ subsets, people with type 1 diabetes showed modestly shorter TCRB CDR3s.

A single heparinised blood sample, averaging approximately 110 mL, was obtained per donor. CD4+ cells of the naive, central memory, regulatory and stem cell-like memory types were sorted via CD45RO/CCR7/CD25/CD127/CD95/CD27. This clone was counted between two and nine times. Its antigen is unidentified. This clonotype was sampled from a man aged 18-30 years with type 1 diabetes. Input material: naive CD4+ T cells from blood. The chain uses TRBV28 and TRBJ1-4, with a possible D match to TRBD1 (6 bases). The chain's CDR3 is CASSLSAAGGSEKLFF. In DNA form, the CDR3 reads TGTGCCAGCAGTTTGAGCGCAGCGGGGGGCAGTGAAAAACTGTTTTTT.